The 15 T cell receptor beta chains below all came from one sample that was sequenced in a study of cytomegalovirus exposure and HLA in healthy donors. Only in-frame clones appear in the TCRdb table, and some are missing; sequencing was by immunoSEQ multiplex PCR. The profile covers about 160,000 clones, with 85% to 90% appearing a single time and around 3% taken by the ten largest. The sample was PBMCs. These receptors all stem from a man younger than 30 in good health and CMV-seronegative.

The rearrangement links TRBV7-2 to TRBJ2-1; TRBD2 is a possible D gene (5 bases). The germline V gene encodes CDR1 SGHTA and CDR2 FQGNSA. The CDR3 extends over 14 amino acids. With 2 bases removed from V and 5 bases from J, the gap between germline ends came to 10 bases. The CDR3 is CASSLLAFHNEQFF. CDR3 coding DNA: TGTGCCAGCAGCTTACTAGCATTTCACAATGAGCAGTTCTTC.

This clone came up once. This sequence joins TRBV29-1 and TRBJ2-1; 9 nucleotides align to TRBD1. The germline CDR1 and CDR2 sequences are SQVTM and ANQGSEA. The length of the CDR3 is 14 residues. J gave up 11 bases and V 2 bases, and 10 bases lay outside the gene matches. The CDR3 nucleotides are TGCAGCGTTGAATATACAGGGGGCCGGATAAAGCAGTTCTTC. It specifies CSVEYTGGRIKQFF.

The J gene is TRBJ1-4, the V gene TRBV7-9, with D unresolved. Germline V gene sequence: CDR1 SEHNR, CDR2 FQNEAQ (reference sequence). This CDR3 contains 13 residues. The V gene lost 7 bases and the J gene lost 9 bases, with 15 bases spanning the gap. The chain's CDR3 is CASTAPGGQKLFF. The CDR3 DNA reads as TGTGCCAGCACCGCCCCGGGAGGCCAAAAACTGTTTTTT. Complete variable domain (other parts from reference TRBV7-9 and TRBJ1-4): DTGVSQNPRHKITKRGQNVTFRCDPISEHNRLYWYRQTLGQGPEFLTYFQNEAQLEKSRLLSDRFSAERPKGSFSTLEIQRTEQGDSAMYLCASTAPGGQKLFFGSGTQLSVL.

The chain uses TRBV19 and TRBJ2-1, with D perhaps matching TRBD1 (6 bases). CDR1 LNHDA and CDR2 SQIVND come from the germline V gene (reference sequence). CDR3 length equals 16 residues. V lost 5 bases, J lost 0 bases, and 14 bases lay in between. CDR3 amino acids: CASSRYREVSYNEQFF. CDR3 nucleotides: TGTGCCAGTAGTCGTTACAGGGAAGTCTCCTACAATGAGCAGTTCTTC.

The chain carries TRBV5-1 and TRBJ1-1; D unresolved. Trimming shortened V by 4 bases and J by 0 bases, and 10 bases separated the two germline ends. The CDR3 is 14 amino acids. Germline V gives CDR1 SGHRS, CDR2 YFSETQ. The CDR3 region has the DNA TGCGCCAGCAGCATTGGAGGAATGAACACTGAAGCTTTCTTT. It encodes CASSIGGMNTEAFF.

V gene TRBV20-1 combines with J gene TRBJ1-4; D unresolved. The CDR3 contains 11 residues. Germline-derived CDR1 and CDR2 are DFQATT and SNEGSKA (reference sequence). Trimming cost V 5 bases and J 9 bases, with 10 bases left between them. CDR3 bases: TGCAGTGCTCCTCTAGAGAAAAAACTGTTTTTT. Protein product: CSAPLEKKLFF.

This sequence joins TRBV10-1 and TRBJ1-1; TRBD1 matches 8 bases. V lost 9 bases to trimming and J lost 5 bases; unmatched junction nucleotides: 8. Per germline, CDR1 WNHNN and CDR2 SYGVQD (reference sequence). This CDR3 spans 13 amino acids. This chain's CDR3 is CARWGQELTEAFF. CDR3 DNA: TGCGCCAGGTGGGGACAGGAATTAACTGAAGCTTTCTTT.

This chain uses TRBV2 with TRBJ2-7; the match to TRBD2 covers 7 bases. With V trimmed by 3 bases and J by 2 bases, 19 bases remained unmatched. The germline V gene has CDR1 SNHLY and CDR2 FYNNEI. The CDR3 loop spans 19 amino acids. Here the CDR3 reads CASSETRGEGSNYPYEQYV. The CDR3 DNA is TGTGCCAGCAGTGAGACCCGAGGGGAGGGGAGTAACTATCCCTACGAGCAGTACGTC.

This rearrangement joins TRBV27 to TRBJ2-7, with TRBD2 matching over 14 bases. The CDR3 has 17 amino acids. Germline CDR1 reads MNHEY; CDR2 reads SMNVEV (reference sequence). The V gene end was trimmed by 0 bases and the J gene end by 7 bases; junction bases not matched to a gene: 8. The CDR3 DNA follows: TGTGCCAGCAGTTTATCGGGGGGGACTAGCGGGAGACGGGAGCAGTACTTC. It translates to CASSLSGGTSGRREQYF.

The rearrangement uses TRBV5-1 and TRBJ2-7; D not resolved. V lost 0 bases and J lost 5, with 15 bases in between. In germline, CDR1 is SGHRS, CDR2 YFSETQ. This CDR3 comprises 15 residues. The CDR3 sequence: CASSLDGGEIDEQYV. CDR3 sequence (DNA): TGCGCCAGCAGCTTGGATGGTGGAGAAATTGACGAGCAGTACGTC.

J is TRBJ1-2 and V is TRBV19; TRBD1 is a possible D gene (6 bases). Per germline, CDR1 LNHDA and CDR2 SQIVND (reference sequence). The CDR3 is made up of 14 amino acids. V dropped 7 bases and J dropped 4 bases, with 16 bases sitting between them. In DNA, the CDR3 is TGTGCCAGTACCGAAACAGGGATCGGCTATGGCTACACCTTC. Amino acids: CASTETGIGYGYTF.

The chain couples TRBV11-1 to TRBJ2-7; 9 bases are shared with TRBD2. V lost 4 bases and J lost 4; bases outside the gene matches: 11. The CDR3 length is 16 residues. In germline, CDR1 is SGHAT, CDR2 FQDESV (reference sequence). The CDR3 spells CASSSLPLSGSYEQYF. CDR3 in DNA: TGTGCCAGCAGCTCCCTTCCCCTTAGCGGGAGTTACGAGCAGTACTTC.

V usage is TRBV2 and J usage is TRBJ1-3; D not certain. V dropped 4 bases and J dropped 4 bases, with 14 bases sitting between them. The germline CDR1 and CDR2 sequences are SNHLY and FYNNEI. This CDR3 contains 15 residues. In DNA, the CDR3 is TGTGCCAGCAGTGTAGACTCCACAAGGGGAAACACCATATATTTT. Protein sequence: CASSVDSTRGNTIYF.

The chain employs TRBV5-4 and TRBJ2-1, with a possible D match to TRBD2 (6 bases). There are 15 residues in the CDR3. CDR1 and CDR2 from the germline V gene are SGHNT and YYREEE (reference sequence). V lost 0 bases and J 7 bases, leaving 14 bases between the germline ends. CDR3 DNA sequence: TGTGCCAGCAGCTTGGTGGCGGGGCCCTCTAATGAGCAGTTCTTC. It specifies CASSLVAGPSNEQFF.

The chain combines TRBV25-1 with TRBJ1-6, with TRBD1 matching 8 bases. The CDR3 sequence is 15 residues long. After removal of 8 bases from V and 6 bases from J, the junction contained 9 bases not matched to a gene. Germline CDR1 MGHDK, CDR2 SYGVNS. The CDR3 region has the DNA TGTGCCAGCTCTAAAAGAGGACAGGGTAATTCACCCCTCCACTTT. This codes for CASSKRGQGNSPLHF.